The 30 T cell receptor beta chains presented below share a single source sample, sequenced in a study of CD8 T cells in Susac syndrome. An input of about 0.5 to 1 ug of RNA was subjected to reverse transcription using random hexamers. TCRdb redid the calling of the immunoSEQ multiplex PCR reads with MiXCR, one entry per CDR3 protein. Among around 110,000 distinct CDR3 sequences listed, roughly 95% were seen once. Sequencing was done on a sample of CD4+ T cells from PBMCs. All receptors come from a human donor with Susac syndrome.

The chain recombines TRBV24-1 with TRBJ2-5; D gene uncertain. Germline CDR1 is KGHDR and CDR2 is SFDVKD. Trimming left V 5 bases short and J 7 bases short, with 16 bases between. The CDR3 contains 14 residues. CDR3 amino acids: CATSAPQAMGTQYF. The CDR3 DNA is TGTGCCACCAGTGCTCCCCAGGCCATGGGGACCCAGTACTTC.

The rearrangement links TRBV7-9 to TRBJ1-5, with no clear D. V was cut by 3 bases and J by 7 bases, with 10 bases left in between. This CDR3 is 13 amino acids long. From germline, CDR1 is SEHNR and CDR2 FQNEAQ (reference sequence). In nucleotides, the CDR3 is TGTGCCAGCAGCTTCTCCCAGGACCAGCCCCAGCATTTT. Amino acids: CASSFSQDQPQHF. The entire variable domain, with the rest obtained from reference TRBV7-9 and TRBJ1-5, is as follows: DTGVSQNPRHKITKRGQNVTFRCDPISEHNRLYWYRQTLGQGPEFLTYFQNEAQLEKSRLLSDRFSAERPKGSFSTLEIQRTEQGDSAMYLCASSFSQDQPQHFGDGTRLSIL.

The CDR3: CSASRDNYGYTF. CDR3 nucleotides: TGCAGTGCTAGCAGGGATAACTATGGCTACACCTTC. The V gene is TRBV20-1, the J gene TRBJ1-2; possibly TRBD1 for D (5 bases). CDR3 length: 12 residues. Looked up from germline, CDR1 is DFQATT and CDR2 is SNEGSKA (reference sequence). V lost 3 bases, J lost 1 base, and 6 bases lay in between.

The V and J genes are TRBV7-2 and TRBJ2-7; 8 nucleotides agree with TRBD1. V lost 1 base to trimming and J lost 3 bases; unmatched junction nucleotides: 5. This CDR3 comprises 15 residues. Germline CDR1 is SGHTA and CDR2 is FQGNSA. DNA for the CDR3: TGTGCCAGCAGCTTAGTTAAACAGGGGGGCTACGAGCAGTACTTC. Protein: CASSLVKQGGYEQYF.

The chain couples TRBV30 to TRBJ2-4, with TRBD1 matching over 9 bases. Per the germline V gene, CDR1 is GTSNPN and CDR2 is SVGIG (reference sequence). With 1 base clipped from V and 7 bases from J, the junction kept 8 bases outside the gene matches. The length of the CDR3 is 15 residues. The CDR3 region is CAWSAAGQGVNIQYF. CDR3 sequence (DNA): TGTGCCTGGAGTGCGGCGGGACAGGGTGTTAACATTCAGTACTTC.

The genes are TRBV27 and TRBJ2-7, with 11 nucleotides matching TRBD1. After removal of 5 bases from V and 3 bases from J, the junction contained 6 bases not matched to a gene. Germline V gene data show CDR1 as MNHEY and CDR2 as SMNVEV (reference sequence). This CDR3 is built from 15 residues. The CDR3 DNA follows: TGTGCCAGCAGTAAACCGGGACAGGGGGACTACGAGCAGTACTTC. Translated, it gives CASSKPGQGDYEQYF.

The CDR3 protein is CRAPPPAGLANTGELFF. CDR3 coding DNA: TGCAGGGCTCCCCCCCCTGCGGGACTAGCGAACACCGGGGAGCTGTTTTTT. This chain links TRBV20-1 with TRBJ2-2, with 8 positions matching TRBD2. This CDR3 spans 17 amino acids. Germline V gene data show CDR1 as DFQATT and CDR2 as SNEGSKA (reference sequence).

The chain has TRBV6-2 or TRBV6-3 and TRBJ2-3, with 10 bases lining up with TRBD2. V shed 4 bases and J 4 bases; nucleotides not matched to a gene: 5. Germline CDR1 and CDR2: MNHEY and SVGEGT. The CDR3 loop spans 15 amino acids. The CDR3 nucleotides are TGTGCCAGCAGTTCGGTAGCGGGAGGCGCAGATACGCAGTATTTT. It specifies CASSSVAGGADTQYF.

This clonotype was counted once. The chain joins TRBV20-1 to TRBJ2-5, with 8 bases that match TRBD1. This CDR3 is built from 15 residues. Trimming cost V 0 bases and J 2 bases; bases outside gene matches: 5. Germline assignment: CDR1 DFQATT and CDR2 SNEGSKA (reference sequence). CDR3 sequence (DNA): TGCAGTGCTAGAGAAGGGACAGGTATTCAAGAGACCCAGTACTTC. Encoded protein: CSAREGTGIQETQYF.

This clonotype was seen just once. This chain joins TRBV5-4 and TRBJ2-1; 8 bases match TRBD1. CDR1 and CDR2 (germline): SGHNT, YYREEE (reference sequence). Unmatched junction bases numbered 6, after V lost 1 base and J lost 6 bases. CDR3 length: 15 amino acids. For the CDR3, the DNA is TGTGCCAGCAGCTTGCGGACGACAGGGGCCAATGAGCAGTTCTTC. Protein: CASSLRTTGANEQFF.

The chain recombines TRBV5-4 with TRBJ2-7; no definite D call. Germline V lookup: CDR1 SGHNT, CDR2 YYREEE (reference sequence). The CDR3 loop spans 14 amino acids. The germline V and J ends were trimmed by 0 bases and 6 bases, with 13 bases remaining between them. CDR3 sequence (DNA): TGTGCCAGCAGCTTGGCGGACGCAGTTCGCGAGCAGTACTTC. Its protein is CASSLADAVREQYF.

The rearrangement joins TRBV4-1 to TRBJ2-7; 12 nucleotides match TRBD2. The CDR3 spans 15 residues. With V trimmed by 4 bases and J by 1 base, 2 bases remained unmatched. Germline CDR1 is MGHRA and CDR2 is YSYEKL. The CDR3 protein is CASSRTSGASYEQYF. CDR3 bases: TGCGCCAGCAGCCGGACTAGCGGGGCTTCCTACGAGCAGTACTTC.

The rearrangement uses TRBV24-1 and TRBJ2-1; a weak D match, TRBD1 (5 bases). There are 16 residues in the CDR3. Germline V CDR1 and CDR2: KGHDR, SFDVKD. V gave up 3 bases and J gave up 2 bases, with 13 bases separating them. CDR3 in amino acids: CATSDPGSGTYNEQFF. DNA of the CDR3: TGTGCCACCAGTGATCCAGGGTCCGGAACCTACAATGAGCAGTTCTTC.

CDR3 amino acids: CATSDPTSGSYNEQFF. DNA of the CDR3: TGTGCCACCAGTGATCCGACTAGCGGGAGCTACAATGAGCAGTTCTTC. The chain is built from TRBV24-1 and TRBJ2-1, with 12 bases that match TRBD2. This CDR3 is built from 16 residues. Germline V CDR1 and CDR2: KGHDR, SFDVKD. Trimming cost V 3 bases and J 3 bases; bases outside gene matches: 2.

This rearrangement joins TRBV29-1 to TRBJ2-3, with D unresolved. This CDR3 comprises 15 residues. V lost 4 bases to trimming and J lost 1 base, with 15 bases between them. Per the germline V gene, CDR1 is SQVTM and CDR2 is ANQGSEA. The CDR3 here is CSVAGPSAGTDTQYF. The CDR3 DNA follows: TGCAGCGTTGCAGGCCCTTCGGCGGGCACAGATACGCAGTATTTT.

The gene calls are TRBV20-1 and TRBJ2-1; TRBD2 matches 7 bases. Trimming at V came to 5 bases and at J to 8 bases, leaving 9 bases not matched to a gene. The germline gives CDR1 DFQATT, CDR2 SNEGSKA (reference sequence). The CDR3 is 13 amino acids. CDR3: CSAPGEGGHEQFF. The CDR3 bases are TGCAGTGCTCCGGGCGAGGGAGGGCATGAGCAGTTCTTC.

The chain links TRBV3-1 to TRBJ2-7; possibly TRBD2 for D (5 bases). Germline-derived CDR1 and CDR2 are LGHDT and YNNKEL (reference sequence). V lost 0 bases and J lost 3, with 15 bases in between. The CDR3 covers 16 residues. The CDR3 DNA reads as TGTGCCAGCAGCCAAGAGCGGACTCTCTTGAGCTACGAGCAGTACTTC. It translates to CASSQERTLLSYEQYF.

V usage is TRBV28 and J usage is TRBJ2-1; D ambiguous. Germline V gene sequence: CDR1 MDHEN, CDR2 SYDVKM. Trimming took 7 bases from V and 6 from J, leaving 7 bases between them. CDR3 size: 11 residues. The CDR3 nucleotides read TGTGCCAGCAACCCCTCCAATGAGCAGTTCTTC. Translating gives CASNPSNEQFF.

V and J are TRBV11-2 and TRBJ1-2, with TRBD1 as a possible D gene (6 bases). V was trimmed by 2 bases and J by 4 bases, leaving 17 bases between them. CDR3 length equals 16 residues. The germline V gene has CDR1 SGHAT and CDR2 FQNNGV. The CDR3 DNA reads as TGTGCCAGCAGCTTAAGGTCCTCCGGGGGCGCCTATGGCTACACCTTC. Encoded protein: CASSLRSSGGAYGYTF.

The rearrangement uses TRBV2 and TRBJ2-7; TRBD2 is a possible D gene (6 bases). From germline, CDR1 is SNHLY and CDR2 FYNNEI. The CDR3 totals 14 residues. Trimming left V 2 bases short and J 4 bases short, with 12 bases between. CDR3 region: CASSEILAWYEQYF. For the CDR3, the DNA is TGTGCCAGCAGTGAAATACTAGCATGGTACGAGCAGTACTTC.

The J gene is TRBJ1-5, the V gene TRBV30; 9 bases are a match to TRBD1. There are 13 residues in the CDR3. The ends lost 0 bases at V and 6 bases at J; junction bases unmatched: 0. In germline, CDR1 is GTSNPN, CDR2 SVGIG (reference sequence). CDR3 nucleotide sequence: TGTGCCTGGAGTGTACAGGGGGCTCAGCCCCAGCATTTT. Amino acid sequence: CAWSVQGAQPQHF.

The J gene is TRBJ2-3, the V gene TRBV29-1; D tentatively reads TRBD1 or TRBD2 (5 bases each). The V gene's germline CDR1 is SQVTM and CDR2 ANQGSEA. Trimming took 8 bases from V and 1 from J, leaving 13 bases between them. The CDR3 has 13 residues. This CDR3 is CSLGGGGTDTQYF. Written as DNA, the CDR3 is TGCAGCCTTGGTGGGGGTGGCACAGATACGCAGTATTTT.

This chain links TRBV5-4 with TRBJ2-4; TRBD1 aligns across 10 bases. This CDR3 contains 14 residues. Germline V gene sequence: CDR1 SGHNT, CDR2 YYREEE (reference sequence). Trimming took 5 bases from V and 4 from J; bases not matched to a gene: 3. This chain's CDR3 is CASSAGQGKNIQYF. The CDR3 bases are TGTGCCAGCAGTGCGGGACAGGGGAAAAACATTCAGTACTTC.

The chain employs TRBV20-1 and TRBJ2-1, with 8 bases aligning to TRBD1. The CDR3 runs 14 residues. The germline gives CDR1 DFQATT, CDR2 SNEGSKA (reference sequence). The junction had 5 bases not matched to a gene; V was cut back by 6 bases and J by 1 base. The CDR3 here is CSANRQGSYNEQFF. CDR3 nucleotide sequence: TGCAGTGCCAACAGACAGGGGTCCTACAATGAGCAGTTCTTC.

This clonotype was observed once. This chain joins TRBV7-2 and TRBJ2-7; possible D gene TRBD2, 5 bases. Germline V gives CDR1 SGHTA, CDR2 FQGNSA. V was shortened by 1 base and J by 1 base, with 11 bases between the two germline ends. The CDR3 has 15 residues. The chain's CDR3 is CASSLGTGKSYEQYF. The DNA of the CDR3 is TGTGCCAGCAGCTTAGGGACCGGGAAATCCTACGAGCAGTACTTC.

The V call is TRBV18, the J call TRBJ1-1, with D unresolved. Germline V CDR1 and CDR2: KGHSH, LQKENI. V was clipped by 2 bases and J by 8 bases, with 9 bases between them. The CDR3 contains 12 residues. The CDR3 DNA sequence: TGTGCCAGCTCACCAAACGGGCCGGAAGCTTTCTTT. This gives the protein CASSPNGPEAFF.

The chain has TRBV20-1 and TRBJ2-5; 7 bases are shared with TRBD2. CDR1 is DFQATT and CDR2 is SNEGSKA in the germline V gene (reference sequence). CDR3 length: 14 residues. The V segment lost 3 bases and the J segment 1 base; nucleotides outside the gene matches: 5. The CDR3 nucleotides are TGCAGTGCTAGGAGCCCTAGCGGCCAAGAGACCCAGTACTTC. Encoded protein: CSARSPSGQETQYF.

The chain employs TRBV15 and TRBJ2-7; D call uncertain. Between the trimmed V and J ends, which lost 0 bases and 5 bases, there was a span of 8 bases. The germline gives CDR1 LNHNV, CDR2 YYDKDF (reference sequence). The length of the CDR3 is 13 residues. CDR3 in amino acids: CATSRDRFNEQYF. The CDR3 DNA reads TGTGCCACCAGCAGAGATAGGTTTAACGAGCAGTACTTC.

This chain joins TRBV3-1 and TRBJ1-1; 8 nucleotides align to TRBD1. This CDR3 contains 14 residues. The V gene's germline CDR1 is LGHDT and CDR2 YNNKEL (reference sequence). J gave up 1 base and V 4 bases, and 2 bases lay outside the gene matches. The CDR3 DNA follows: TGTGCCAGCAGCCGGGGACAGGAGAACACTGAAGCTTTCTTT. Its protein product is CASSRGQENTEAFF.

This clonotype showed up just once. The gene calls are TRBV6-2 or TRBV6-3 and TRBJ2-1, with 12 bases lining up with TRBD2. The CDR3 has 18 residues. Trimming took 5 bases from V and 6 from J; bases not matched to a gene: 14. Germline V gives CDR1 MNHEY, CDR2 SVGEGT. Here the CDR3 reads CASSPLTSGRKVRNEQFF. DNA for the CDR3: TGTGCCAGCAGTCCACTTACTAGCGGGAGGAAGGTACGCAATGAGCAGTTCTTC.